Below, 32 T cell receptor beta chains from the same sample are listed, as sequenced in a study of Ad26.COV2.S vaccination and SARS-CoV-2 variants. The treatment here: about 20 received Ad26.COV2.S at low or high dose, single or two shots; 5 received placebo; per-sample allocation not given. Day 63 after the first injection of vaccine or placebo was the sampling time. Measured with immunoSEQ multiplex PCR; TCRdb has only the in-frame clones, and not every one. Of about 440,000 clones listed, 90% are singletons. Sequenced material: peripheral blood, taken in a trial of Ad26.COV2.S vaccine versus placebo. The receptors shown here come from a person between 18 and 65 years old who received the Ad26.COV2.S COVID-19 vaccine or a placebo.

The CDR3 DNA reads as TGTGCCAGCAGTGAAACAGGGAGGGCCAATGAAAAACTGTTTTTT. This translates into CASSETGRANEKLFF. V and J are TRBV6-1 and TRBJ1-4; TRBD1 might be the D (6 bases). The V and J ends lost 2 bases and 5 bases respectively, with 12 bases between them. This CDR3 has 15 amino acids. Germline V gives CDR1 MNHNS, CDR2 SASEGT.

As for this clone: Germline is not matched at one junction end, which may reflect a read error. The chain carries TRBV29-1 and TRBJ1-1, with TRBD1 matching over 7 bases. Per the germline V gene, CDR1 is SQVTM and CDR2 is ANQGSEA. This CDR3 is built from 15 residues. The CDR3 loop reads CSVEGETGYRTEAFF. In nucleotides, the CDR3 is TGCAGCGTAGAAGGGGAGACAGGGTATCGCACTGAAGCTTTCTTT.

The chain uses TRBV10-3 and TRBJ2-3; no clear D. In germline, CDR1 is ENHRY, CDR2 SYGVKD. The length of the CDR3 is 12 residues. V lost 2 bases to trimming and J lost 4 bases, with 4 bases between them. CDR3 loop: CAISEEPDTQYF. The CDR3 coding sequence is TGTGCCATCAGTGAGGAGCCAGATACGCAGTATTTT.

Concerning this clone itself: The same CDR3 also results from other DNA sequences found in this sample. The chain uses TRBV5-4 and TRBJ2-5; D call uncertain. Germline CDR1 and CDR2: SGHNT and YYREEE (reference sequence). V lost 0 bases and J lost 2, with 8 bases in between. This CDR3 is built from 14 residues. CDR3 DNA: TGTGCCAGCAGCTTGGCGGGTACTCAAGAGACCCAGTACTTC. The encoded protein is CASSLAGTQETQYF.

This chain links TRBV30 with TRBJ2-4; 8 bases match TRBD1. The CDR3 has 22 amino acids. Germline assignment: CDR1 GTSNPN and CDR2 SVGIG (reference sequence). Trimming at V came to 5 bases and at J to 0 bases, leaving 27 bases not matched to a gene. CDR3 protein: CAWPFDPKSGTGMRLAKNIQYF. The CDR3 coding sequence is TGTGCCTGGCCCTTTGACCCAAAATCCGGGACAGGCATGCGTCTAGCCAAAAACATTCAGTACTTC.

The gene calls are TRBV4-2 and TRBJ2-5; no firm D call. Trimming left V 4 bases short and J 2 bases short, with 8 bases between. Germline CDR1 and CDR2: LGHNA and YNFKEQ. This CDR3 has 13 amino acids. CDR3 DNA sequence: TGTGCCAGCAGCCCAGACACTCAAGAGACCCAGTACTTC. Its protein is CASSPDTQETQYF.

The CDR3 protein is CASSSKETSGSYEQYF. The CDR3 nucleotides are TGTGCCAGCAGCTCGAAGGAGACTAGCGGATCCTACGAGCAGTACTTC. This rearrangement joins TRBV5-5 to TRBJ2-7, with 9 bases lining up with TRBD2. Trimming took 3 bases from V and 1 from J; bases not matched to a gene: 8. The CDR3 consists of 16 residues. Looked up from germline, CDR1 is SGHKS and CDR2 is YYEKEE (reference sequence).

This clone was seen a single time. The chain has TRBV12-3 or TRBV12-4 and TRBJ2-7, with 7 positions matching TRBD2. After removal of 8 bases from V and 3 bases from J, the junction contained 7 bases not matched to a gene. The CDR3 covers 13 residues. In nucleotides, the CDR3 is TGTGCCAGCTCCTTCGGGGGGAACTACGAGCAGTACTTC. Encoded protein: CASSFGGNYEQYF.

The chain has TRBV5-1 and TRBJ2-2, with TRBD1 identical over 11 bases. The CDR3 length is 17 residues. Unmatched junction bases numbered 8, after V lost 1 base and J lost 6 bases. Germline V gene lookup returns CDR1 SGHRS and CDR2 YFSETQ. Here the CDR3 DNA reads TGCGCCAGCAGCTTGACTCCGGGACAGGGGGTATCCGGGGAGCTGTTTTTT. Amino acid sequence: CASSLTPGQGVSGELFF.

This chain joins TRBV6-2 or TRBV6-3 and TRBJ2-7; D unclear. The CDR3 consists of 13 residues. CDR1 and CDR2 (germline): MNHEY, SVGEGT. V was clipped by 6 bases and J by 1 base, with 10 bases between them. CDR3 amino acids: CASSWAGSYEQYF. The CDR3 DNA reads as TGTGCCAGCAGCTGGGCAGGATCCTACGAGCAGTACTTC.

The rearrangement uses TRBV28 and TRBJ2-3; TRBD1 aligns across 12 bases. The CDR3 is 17 amino acids. Losses at the gene ends were 2 bases for V and 7 bases for J; bases not matched to a gene: 10. Germline V gene data show CDR1 as MDHEN and CDR2 as SYDVKM. The CDR3 DNA reads as TGTGCCAGCAGTTTAAACGAGGGACAGGGGGCGAGATATACGCAGTATTTT. The encoded protein is CASSLNEGQGARYTQYF.

The V gene is TRBV19, the J gene TRBJ2-3; D is unclear. Trimming removed 5 bases from V and 4 bases from J, with 13 bases in between. This CDR3 contains 14 residues. The V gene's germline CDR1 is LNHDA and CDR2 SQIVND (reference sequence). The CDR3 region has the DNA TGTGCCAGTAGTCCCACCCCCTTTTCAGATACGCAGTATTTT. Its translation: CASSPTPFSDTQYF.

V is TRBV7-9 and J is TRBJ2-1; perhaps TRBD2 as D (5 bases). V lost 4 bases to trimming and J lost 2 bases, with 12 bases between them. Germline CDR1 SEHNR, CDR2 FQNEAQ (reference sequence). The CDR3 extends over 15 amino acids. The DNA for the CDR3 is TGTGCCAGCAGCTCCCCCGGGGTTGCCTACAATGAGCAGTTCTTC. As protein: CASSSPGVAYNEQFF.

In this sample, this clone turned up a few times. V is TRBV7-9 and J is TRBJ2-7; 11 bases fit TRBD2. CDR1 SEHNR and CDR2 FQNEAQ come from the germline V gene (reference sequence). This CDR3 spans 14 amino acids. The junction had 3 bases not matched to a gene; V was cut back by 3 bases and J by 5 bases. DNA of the CDR3: TGTGCCAGCAGCTTGCTGACTAGCGGGAACGAGCAGTACTTC. Residues: CASSLLTSGNEQYF.

This clone was detected a few times. The chain recombines TRBV7-9 with TRBJ1-2; tentative D call: TRBD1 (5 bases). The V end was cut by 5 bases, the J end by 1 base, with 11 bases between. Germline V gene data show CDR1 as SEHNR and CDR2 as FQNEAQ (reference sequence). This CDR3 spans 14 amino acids. This CDR3 reads CASSAGPINYGYTF. The CDR3 nucleotides are TGTGCCAGCAGCGCGGGACCGATTAACTATGGCTACACCTTC.

This chain links TRBV7-8 with TRBJ2-7; 8 bases agree with TRBD1. The CDR3 loop spans 13 amino acids. The J segment lost 3 bases and the V segment lost 5 bases, leaving 3 bases of the junction unmatched. Looked up from germline, CDR1 is SGHVS and CDR2 is FQNEAQ. DNA for the CDR3: TGTGCCAGCAGCGCAGACAGGGGCTACGAGCAGTACTTC. Amino acid sequence: CASSADRGYEQYF.

This chain uses TRBV27 with TRBJ2-3; D is perhaps TRBD2 (6 bases). Germline CDR1 reads MNHEY; CDR2 reads SMNVEV (reference sequence). This CDR3 region has 15 residues. Trimming removed 3 bases at V and 1 base at J, with 11 bases between. CDR3 nucleotides: TGTGCCAGCAGTTTTGGGGGGTCGGGCACAGATACGCAGTATTTT. Its protein product is CASSFGGSGTDTQYF.

This chain joins TRBV14 and TRBJ1-1; unclear D gene. The germline CDR1 and CDR2 sequences are SGHDN and FVKESK. The CDR3 spans 13 residues. The V end was cut by 4 bases, the J end by 3 bases, with 9 bases between. CDR3 in amino acids: CASSPLPYTEAFF. The CDR3 nucleotides are TGTGCCAGCAGCCCCCTGCCGTACACTGAAGCTTTCTTT.

For the CDR3, the DNA is TGTGCCAGCAGCCCTAGACAGGGGCAGGATGAGCAGTTCTTC. Translating gives CASSPRQGQDEQFF. V usage is TRBV7-2 and J usage is TRBJ2-1, with TRBD1 matching over 8 bases. V gave up 5 bases and J gave up 8 bases; unmatched junction bases: 8. Germline-derived CDR1 and CDR2 are SGHTA and FQGNSA. CDR3 size: 14 residues.

The chain links TRBV11-2 to TRBJ2-3, with TRBD2 matching over 7 bases. Trimming took 5 bases from V and 4 from J; bases not matched to a gene: 6. Germline V gene lookup returns CDR1 SGHAT and CDR2 FQNNGV. CDR3 length: 14 amino acids. The CDR3: CASSPLTSPDTQYF. The CDR3, as DNA: TGTGCCAGCAGCCCGCTGACTAGCCCAGATACGCAGTATTTT.

The chain joins TRBV7-9 to TRBJ1-4; 10 nucleotides line up with TRBD1. CDR3 length: 14 residues. CDR1 is SEHNR and CDR2 is FQNEAQ in the germline V gene (reference sequence). V shed 8 bases, J shed 8 bases, and the junction held 8 bases outside the gene matches. In nucleotides, the CDR3 is TGTGCCAGCCACGCCGGGACAGGGGCGGAAAAACTGTTTTTT. Encoded protein: CASHAGTGAEKLFF. The full variable domain, its missing parts supplied by reference TRBV7-9 and TRBJ1-4, is DTGVSQNPRHKITKRGQNVTFRCDPISEHNRLYWYRQTLGQGPEFLTYFQNEAQLEKSRLLSDRFSAERPKGSFSTLEIQRTEQGDSAMYLCASHAGTGAEKLFFGSGTQLSVL.

This clone was found a few times. The chain carries TRBV10-3 and TRBJ2-7, with a tentative D call TRBD2 (5 bases). V lost 5 bases and J 5 bases, leaving 16 bases between the germline ends. Germline CDR1 and CDR2: ENHRY and SYGVKD. The CDR3 loop spans 14 amino acids. CDR3 in amino acids: CAISRERNLDEQYF. In nucleotides, the CDR3 is TGTGCCATCAGTCGGGAACGTAACCTCGACGAGCAGTACTTC.

This rearrangement joins TRBV6-5 to TRBJ2-1, with unresolved D. The germline V and J ends were trimmed by 6 bases and 0 bases, with 9 bases remaining between them. The CDR3 loop spans 14 amino acids. Germline V gives CDR1 MNHEY, CDR2 SVGAGI. Written as DNA, the CDR3 is TGTGCCAGCAGGAGTACCAGCTCCTACAATGAGCAGTTCTTC. It translates to CASRSTSSYNEQFF.

The rearrangement joins TRBV2 to TRBJ1-4, with D hard to call. Germline CDR1 is SNHLY and CDR2 is FYNNEI. The CDR3 spans 18 residues. V lost 6 bases and J 2 bases, leaving 22 bases between the germline ends. The CDR3 DNA sequence: TGTGCCAGCAGCTTTTCCGACCCTACAGAGGTCACTAATGAAAAACTGTTTTTT. Protein: CASSFSDPTEVTNEKLFF.

J is TRBJ2-1 and V is TRBV6-4; TRBD1 is a possible D gene (5 bases). This CDR3 is built from 12 residues. Trimming removed 6 bases from V and 2 bases from J, with 5 bases in between. Germline CDR1 MRHNA, CDR2 SNTAGT. The CDR3 DNA sequence: TGTGCCAGCAGGGGGCCCTACAATGAGCAGTTCTTC. It is translated as CASRGPYNEQFF.

The chain has TRBV7-2 and TRBJ2-7; TRBD1 might be the D (5 bases). CDR1 and CDR2 (germline): SGHTA, FQGNSA. The V and J ends lost 5 bases and 0 bases respectively, with 11 bases between them. The CDR3 runs 14 residues. CDR3 sequence reads: CASSPRQSSYEQYF. Here the CDR3 DNA reads TGTGCCAGCAGCCCCCGACAGAGCTCCTACGAGCAGTACTTC.

The chain uses TRBV7-3 and TRBJ2-1; tentatively, D is TRBD2 (6 bases). The CDR3 sequence is 16 residues long. Trimming cost V 1 base and J 0 bases, with 10 bases left between them. Germline lookup yields CDR1 SGHTA and CDR2 FQGTGA. The CDR3 spells CASSLRLAYSYNEQFF. CDR3 bases: TGTGCCAGCAGCTTAAGGCTAGCGTACTCCTACAATGAGCAGTTCTTC.

This rearrangement joins TRBV19 to TRBJ2-7; TRBD2 is a possible D gene (6 bases). This CDR3 has 15 residues. The germline V and J ends were trimmed by 3 bases and 0 bases, with 12 bases remaining between them. Germline V lookup: CDR1 LNHDA, CDR2 SQIVND (reference sequence). CDR3 in DNA: TGTGCCAGTAGTATTTTCGGGAGCGGCTCCTACGAGCAGTACTTC. It is translated as CASSIFGSGSYEQYF.

This chain links TRBV7-6 with TRBJ2-7, with D tentatively TRBD1 or TRBD2 (5 bases each). With 4 bases removed from V and 1 base from J, the gap between germline ends came to 14 bases. Germline CDR1 SGHVS, CDR2 FNYEAQ. This CDR3 is built from 15 residues. CDR3 nucleotides: TGTGCCAGCAGCTCCGGAAGGGACGGTTCCTACGAGCAGTACTTC. Encoded protein: CASSSGRDGSYEQYF.

CDR3 DNA sequence: TGTGCCAGCAGTAGACTAGCGGGACCCTACGAGCAGTACTTC. Translated, it gives CASSRLAGPYEQYF. The V and J genes are TRBV6-5 and TRBJ2-7; 11 bases map to TRBD2. The CDR3 sequence is 14 residues long. V was clipped by 5 bases and J by 2 bases; unmatched bases: 2. Germline-derived CDR1 and CDR2 are MNHEY and SVGAGI.

The rearrangement uses TRBV3-1 (or the pseudogene TRBV3-2) and TRBJ2-2, with 8 bases lining up with TRBD1. Unmatched junction bases numbered 4, after V lost 8 bases and J lost 5 bases. The CDR3 is made up of 13 amino acids. The germline CDR1 and CDR2 sequences are LGHDT and YNNKEL (reference sequence). Written as DNA, the CDR3 is TGTGCCAGCCACAGGGGGAATACCGGGGAGCTGTTTTTT. It yields the protein CASHRGNTGELFF.

The V call is TRBV27, the J call TRBJ2-1; D unresolved. Germline CDR1 is MNHEY and CDR2 is SMNVEV (reference sequence). Trimming shortened V by 1 base and J by 0 bases, and 13 bases separated the two germline ends. The CDR3 totals 17 residues. CDR3 bases: TGTGCCAGCAGTTTATTGCCCCGGCGGACCTCCTACAATGAGCAGTTCTTC. Its protein product is CASSLLPRRTSYNEQFF.